The 2 T cell receptor beta chains in this list originate from one sample, sequenced in a study of blood T cell repertoires in COVID-19. Assay used: immunoSEQ multiplex PCR; TCRdb lists only in-frame clones, some missing. This sample has roughly 120,000 clones, with about 85% found just once. Sequencing was carried out using peripheral blood. These receptor sequences come from a man aged 40-49 years with acute or convalescent COVID-19.

This clone showed up just a few times. The J gene is TRBJ2-2, the V gene TRBV4-2, with TRBD1 identical over 10 bases. Germline trimming cut 4 bases from V and 0 bases from J; bases unmatched to any gene: 2. CDR1 is LGHNA and CDR2 is YNFKEQ in the germline V gene. The CDR3 totals 16 residues. The CDR3 here is CASSPGTGANTGELFF. The CDR3 DNA follows: TGTGCCAGCAGCCCGGGGACAGGGGCGAACACCGGGGAGCTGTTTTTT.

This rearrangement joins TRBV6-5 to TRBJ2-3; D is perhaps TRBD2 (6 bases). V lost 6 bases and J lost 8, with 12 bases in between. The CDR3 is made up of 12 amino acids. The V gene's germline CDR1 is MNHEY and CDR2 SVGAGI. CDR3 sequence (DNA): TGTGCCAGCAGGGGGCCCGGGGGTACGCAGTATTTT. This codes for CASRGPGGTQYF.